A single sample gave rise to the 22 T cell receptor beta chains below, sequenced in a study of T cell repertoires in cytomegalovirus infection. Each CDR3 protein is one row after TCRdb ran MiXCR on the reads. The sample yields under 200,000 distinct CDR3 sequences, 28% seen once. The material sequenced was PBMCs. The receptor source for this set is a human donor in good health (CMV status not recorded). Some clones in this sample may be carry-over from other donors' samples.

This chain joins TRBV11-2 and TRBJ2-1, with 8 bases that match TRBD2. The ends lost 5 bases at V and 9 bases at J; junction bases unmatched: 15. Germline V gene data show CDR1 as SGHAT and CDR2 as FQNNGV. The CDR3 covers 16 residues. The chain's CDR3 is CASSPSFSRGAGEQFF. As DNA, the CDR3 is TGTGCCAGCAGCCCTTCTTTCTCGCGGGGGGCCGGTGAGCAGTTCTTC.

V is TRBV15 and J is TRBJ2-4; D is possibly TRBD1 (6 bases). The CDR3 length is 15 residues. The V and J ends lost 0 bases and 4 bases respectively, with 10 bases between them. Germline V gene lookup returns CDR1 LNHNV and CDR2 YYDKDF (reference sequence). The DNA of the CDR3 is TGTGCCACCAGCAGAGATCGACAGGCTAAAAACATTCAGTACTTC. It codes for CATSRDRQAKNIQYF.

This clonotype occurred a few times. The chain recombines TRBV7-4 with TRBJ2-5, with D perhaps assigned TRBD1 or TRBD2 (5 bases each). Trimming left V 5 bases short and J 5 bases short, with 18 bases between. The CDR3 runs 15 residues. Germline CDR1 reads SGHVT; CDR2 reads SQSDAQ. CDR3 loop: CASSLLEGPSETQYF. Written as DNA, the CDR3 is TGTGCCAGCAGCCTATTAGAGGGGCCCTCGGAGACCCAGTACTTC.

This clonotype was counted between two and nine times. V gene TRBV19 combines with J gene TRBJ1-5, with TRBD1 matching 7 bases. This CDR3 contains 15 residues. The junction had 9 bases not matched to a gene; V was cut back by 6 bases and J by 4 bases. Germline V CDR1 and CDR2: LNHDA, SQIVND (reference sequence). The DNA of the CDR3 is TGTGCCAGTAGAATTCGGACAGGAGGGAATCAGCCCCAGCATTTT. Translation gives CASRIRTGGNQPQHF. The whole variable domain, filled in from reference TRBV19 and TRBJ1-5, reads DGGITQSPKYLFRKEGQNVTLSCEQNLNHDAMYWYRQDPGQGLRLIYYSQIVNDFQKGDIAEGYSVSREKKESFPLTVTSAQKNPTAFYLCASRIRTGGNQPQHFGDGTRLSIL.

V and J are TRBV6-2 or TRBV6-3 and TRBJ2-1; the match to TRBD1 covers 9 bases. There are 13 residues in the CDR3. Losses at the gene ends were 9 bases for V and 10 bases for J; bases not matched to a gene: 10. Germline-derived CDR1 and CDR2 are MNHEY and SVGEGT. The CDR3 coding sequence is TGTGCCAGTAGACAGGGGGTGCCCGGGGAGCAGTTCTTC. It specifies CASRQGVPGEQFF.

V and J are TRBV10-3 and TRBJ1-6; D is possibly TRBD1 (5 bases). The germline CDR1 and CDR2 sequences are ENHRY and SYGVKD. CDR3 size: 13 residues. Trimming pared 7 bases from V and 8 bases from J, leaving 12 bases between. CDR3 sequence (DNA): TGTGCCATCACAGGGAAGATGGATTCACCCCTCCACTTT. It specifies CAITGKMDSPLHF.

This clonotype was recorded many times. This chain uses TRBV7-9 with TRBJ2-1; D not certain. In germline, CDR1 is SEHNR, CDR2 FQNEAQ (reference sequence). The CDR3 totals 10 residues. V was cut by 3 bases and J by 8 bases, with 2 bases left in between. CDR3 protein: CASSFHEQFF. The CDR3 nucleotides read TGTGCCAGCAGCTTCCATGAGCAGTTCTTC.

The CDR3 DNA reads as TGTGCCTGGAGTGTATCGGGAATGGGATTTGAAGCTTTCTTT. Translated: CAWSVSGMGFEAFF. The chain couples TRBV30 to TRBJ1-1; no clear D gene. V was shortened by 0 bases and J by 7 bases, with 15 bases between the two germline ends. Looked up from germline, CDR1 is GTSNPN and CDR2 is SVGIG (reference sequence). The CDR3 runs to 14 residues.

The V and J genes are TRBV14 and TRBJ1-2, with unresolved D. Germline loops: CDR1 SGHDN, CDR2 FVKESK. V lost 5 bases and J lost 5, with 12 bases in between. This CDR3 is 13 amino acids long. CDR3 sequence reads: CASSEVSSYGYTF. The CDR3 DNA reads as TGTGCCAGCAGCGAGGTATCCAGTTATGGCTACACCTTC.

This clonotype has more than one count but fewer than ten. The J gene is TRBJ1-1, the V gene TRBV7-2; 11 nucleotides line up with TRBD1. CDR3 length equals 17 residues. Germline V gene sequence: CDR1 SGHTA, CDR2 FQGNSA. The V segment lost 5 bases and the J segment 4 bases; nucleotides outside the gene matches: 12. The chain's CDR3 is CASSPPGQGVRSTEAFF. The CDR3 nucleotides read TGTGCCAGCAGCCCTCCGGGACAGGGGGTCCGGAGCACTGAAGCTTTCTTT. The variable domain in full, with the rest retrieved from reference TRBV7-2 and TRBJ1-1, is GAGVSQSPSNKVTEKGKDVELRCDPISGHTALYWYRQSLGQGLEFLIYFQGNSAPDKSGLPSDRFSAERTGGSVSTLTIQRTQQEDSAVYLCASSPPGQGVRSTEAFFGQGTRLTVV.

The chain employs TRBV6-1 and TRBJ2-5; D is unresolved. Deletions cut 3 bases from V and 2 bases from J, with 4 bases between. CDR1 is MNHNS and CDR2 is SASEGT in the germline V gene. The CDR3 is made up of 12 amino acids. The CDR3 here is CASSDRQETQYF. DNA of the CDR3: TGTGCCAGCAGTGATCGGCAAGAGACCCAGTACTTC.

This chain connects TRBV7-8 to TRBJ2-1; 10 bases are a match to TRBD2. Germline CDR1 reads SGHVS; CDR2 reads FQNEAQ. This CDR3 region has 15 residues. V lost 3 bases and J lost 11; bases outside the gene matches: 10. The CDR3 loop reads CASSFMSGGAPKQFF. CDR3 DNA: TGTGCCAGCAGCTTCATGAGCGGGGGGGCCCCCAAGCAGTTCTTC.

This clonotype was seen more than once but under ten times. This chain links TRBV29-1 with TRBJ2-7, with unresolved D. V was shortened by 7 bases and J by 5 bases, with 15 bases between the two germline ends. Germline loops: CDR1 SQVTM, CDR2 ANQGSEA. CDR3 length: 12 amino acids. CDR3 bases: TGCAGCGCGGCAAGGGAAAGCGACGAGCAGTACTTC. It translates to CSAARESDEQYF.

This clonotype was seen once. A much larger clone differs by one base, so this may be a read error. V usage is TRBV7-9 and J usage is TRBJ2-7; D remains unclear. The germline gives CDR1 SEHNR, CDR2 FQNEAQ (reference sequence). With 5 bases removed from V and 0 bases from J, the gap between germline ends came to 8 bases. The length of the CDR3 is 13 residues. The CDR3 DNA reads as TGTGCCAGCAGCCCGGCCCTCTCCTACGAGCAGTACTTC. It translates to CASSPALSYEQYF.

This rearrangement joins TRBV9 to TRBJ2-7; no clear D. This CDR3 has 14 amino acids. Per the germline V gene, CDR1 is SGDLS and CDR2 is YYNGEE. V was pared by 0 bases and J by 0 bases, with 7 bases between. CDR3 amino acids: CASSVGINSYEQYF. In nucleotides, the CDR3 is TGTGCCAGCAGCGTAGGTATCAACTCCTACGAGCAGTACTTC.

The genes are TRBV6-2 or TRBV6-3 and TRBJ1-1; no reliable D call. Trimming took off 0 bases at V and 5 bases at J, with 10 bases between the two ends. This CDR3 is built from 14 residues. The germline CDR1 and CDR2 sequences are MNHEY and SVGEGT. CDR3 nucleotides: TGTGCCAGCAGTTACTCGGACCCTGGGACTGAAGCTTTCTTT. It is translated as CASSYSDPGTEAFF.

The V call is TRBV18, the J call TRBJ1-2; 10 positions match TRBD1. CDR3 length equals 16 residues. Per the germline V gene, CDR1 is KGHSH and CDR2 is LQKENI. With V trimmed by 4 bases and J by 7 bases, 12 bases remained unmatched. This CDR3 reads CASSLTRGQGEGGYTF. The CDR3 region has the DNA TGTGCCAGCTCACTCACCCGTGGACAGGGGGAAGGTGGCTACACCTTC.

This clonotype has a handful of counts. The chain carries TRBV11-2 and TRBJ1-5; D not certain. The CDR3 loop spans 14 amino acids. The V gene's germline CDR1 is SGHAT and CDR2 FQNNGV. Trimming stripped 0 bases from V and 5 bases from J, with 8 bases between. In DNA, the CDR3 is TGTGCCAGCAGCTTAGACCGGATTGATCAGCCCCAGCATTTT. Translated: CASSLDRIDQPQHF.

This clonotype was counted between two and nine times. The chain employs TRBV7-9 and TRBJ1-2, with D unclear. Germline loops: CDR1 SEHNR, CDR2 FQNEAQ (reference sequence). The CDR3 runs 12 residues. V dropped 5 bases and J dropped 8 bases, with 12 bases sitting between them. CDR3: CASSRLGQGYTF. Written as DNA, the CDR3 is TGTGCCAGCAGCCGATTAGGGCAGGGCTACACCTTC.

The chain links TRBV7-2 to TRBJ2-5, with TRBD2 matching over 11 bases. Germline values: CDR1 SGHTA, CDR2 FQGNSA. The CDR3 is made up of 20 amino acids. The V segment lost 1 base and the J segment 1 base; nucleotides outside the gene matches: 14. The CDR3 region has the DNA TGTGCCAGCAGCTTAGTGCGGCGGGCTAGCGGGGGGACCCTCCAAGAGACCCAGTACTTC. Its translation: CASSLVRRASGGTLQETQYF.

With regard to this clonotype: The junction departs from the called germline gene at one end, perhaps through a read error. V gene TRBV12-3 or TRBV12-4 combines with J gene TRBJ2-2; TRBD1 matches at 8 bases. This CDR3 is 14 amino acids long. The CDR3: CASSLTGETGKLFF. DNA for the CDR3: TGTGCCAGCAGTTTGACAGGGGAAACCGGGAAGCTGTTTTTT.

The chain uses TRBV11-1 and TRBJ1-1; a possible D gene is TRBD1 (5 bases). Per germline, CDR1 SGHAT and CDR2 FQDESV (reference sequence). The CDR3 is made up of 16 amino acids. The V end lost 4 bases, the J end lost 3 bases, and 18 bases lay between the germline ends. The CDR3 DNA is TGTGCCAGCAGCTCCGGCCGGTCAGGGACGCACACTGAAGCTTTCTTT. Translation gives CASSSGRSGTHTEAFF.